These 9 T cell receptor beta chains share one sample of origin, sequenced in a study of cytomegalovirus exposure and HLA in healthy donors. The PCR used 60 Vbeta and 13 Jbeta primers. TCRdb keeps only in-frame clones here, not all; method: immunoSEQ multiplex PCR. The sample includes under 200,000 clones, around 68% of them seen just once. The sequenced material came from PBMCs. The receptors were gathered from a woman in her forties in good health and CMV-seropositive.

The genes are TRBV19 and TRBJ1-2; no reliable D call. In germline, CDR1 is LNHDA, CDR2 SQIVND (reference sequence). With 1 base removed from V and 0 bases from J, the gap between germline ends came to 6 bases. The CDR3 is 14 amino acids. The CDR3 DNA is TGTGCCAGTAGTATAGGGCTTTCTAACTATGGCTACACCTTC. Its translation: CASSIGLSNYGYTF.

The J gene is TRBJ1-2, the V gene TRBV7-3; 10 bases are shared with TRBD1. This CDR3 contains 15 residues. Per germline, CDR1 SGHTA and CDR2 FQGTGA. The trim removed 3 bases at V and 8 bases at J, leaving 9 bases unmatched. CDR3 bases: TGTGCCAGCAGCTTGGCCGGGACAGGGGCGGGAGGCTACACCTTC. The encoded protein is CASSLAGTGAGGYTF. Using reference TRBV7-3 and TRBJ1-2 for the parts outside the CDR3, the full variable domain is GAGVSQTPSNKVTEKGKYVELRCDPISGHTALYWYRQSLGQGPEFLIYFQGTGAADDSGLPNDRFFAVRPEGSVSTLKIQRTERGDSAVYLCASSLAGTGAGGYTFGSGTRLTVV.

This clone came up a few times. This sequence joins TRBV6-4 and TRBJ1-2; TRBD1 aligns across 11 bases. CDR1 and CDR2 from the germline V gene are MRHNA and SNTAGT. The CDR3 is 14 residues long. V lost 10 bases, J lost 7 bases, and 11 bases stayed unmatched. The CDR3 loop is CATSTGQGACGYTF. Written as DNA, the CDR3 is TGTGCCACCTCTACAGGACAGGGGGCTTGTGGCTACACCTTC.

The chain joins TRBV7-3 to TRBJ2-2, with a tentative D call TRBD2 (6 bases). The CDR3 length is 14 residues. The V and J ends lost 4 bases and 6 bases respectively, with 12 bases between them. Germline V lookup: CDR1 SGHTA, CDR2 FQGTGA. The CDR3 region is CASSSGLTPGELFF. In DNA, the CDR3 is TGTGCCAGCAGCTCGGGACTTACCCCCGGGGAGCTGTTTTTT. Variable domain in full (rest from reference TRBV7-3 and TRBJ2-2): GAGVSQTPSNKVTEKGKYVELRCDPISGHTALYWYRQSLGQGPEFLIYFQGTGAADDSGLPNDRFFAVRPEGSVSTLKIQRTERGDSAVYLCASSSGLTPGELFFGEGSRLTVL.

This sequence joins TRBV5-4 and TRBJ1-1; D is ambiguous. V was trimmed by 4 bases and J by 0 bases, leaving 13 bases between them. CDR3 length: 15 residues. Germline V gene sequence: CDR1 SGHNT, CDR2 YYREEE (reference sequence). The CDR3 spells CASSPRAGMNTEAFF. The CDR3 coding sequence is TGTGCCAGCAGCCCTCGAGCGGGGATGAACACTGAAGCTTTCTTT. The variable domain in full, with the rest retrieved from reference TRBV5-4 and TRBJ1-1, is ETGVTQSPTHLIKTRGQQVTLRCSSQSGHNTVSWYQQALGQGPQFIFQYYREEENGRGNFPPRFSGLQFPNYSSELNVNALELDDSALYLCASSPRAGMNTEAFFGQGTRLTVV.

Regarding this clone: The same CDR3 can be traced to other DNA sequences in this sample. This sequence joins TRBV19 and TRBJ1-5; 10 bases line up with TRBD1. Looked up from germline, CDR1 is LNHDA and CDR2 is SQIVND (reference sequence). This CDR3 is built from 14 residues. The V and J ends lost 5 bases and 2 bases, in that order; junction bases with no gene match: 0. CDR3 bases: TGTGCCAGTAGTGGGACAGGGGGCAATCAGCCCCAGCATTTT. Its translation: CASSGTGGNQPQHF.

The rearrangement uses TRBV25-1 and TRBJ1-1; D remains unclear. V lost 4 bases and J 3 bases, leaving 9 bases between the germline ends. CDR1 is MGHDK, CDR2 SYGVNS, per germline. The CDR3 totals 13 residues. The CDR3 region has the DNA TGTGCCAGCAGTGGCGTAACTTACACTGAAGCTTTCTTT. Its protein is CASSGVTYTEAFF.

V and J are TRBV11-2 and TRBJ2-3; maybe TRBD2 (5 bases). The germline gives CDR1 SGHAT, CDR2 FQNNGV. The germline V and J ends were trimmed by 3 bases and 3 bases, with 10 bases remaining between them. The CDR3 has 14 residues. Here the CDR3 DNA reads TGTGCCAGCAGCTTCGTCCGGGAAACAGATACGCAGTATTTT. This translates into CASSFVRETDTQYF.

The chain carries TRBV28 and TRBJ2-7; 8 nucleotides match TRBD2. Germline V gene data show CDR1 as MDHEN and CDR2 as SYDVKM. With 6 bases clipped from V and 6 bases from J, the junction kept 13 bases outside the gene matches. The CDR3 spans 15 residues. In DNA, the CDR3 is TGTGCCAGCAGCCTTCCCCGCGGGGGGACTAGCGAGCAGTACTTC. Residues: CASSLPRGGTSEQYF.